These 26 T cell receptor beta chains were sequenced from one sample in a study of blood T cell repertoires in COVID-19 (dated by TCRdb to the early 2020s). Libraries were built with the immunoSEQ multiplex PCR assay. TCRdb took over this immuneACCESS table, retaining in-frame rearrangements with V and J assigned. Such tables are incomplete; in checked studies, under half of the missing clones stem from an unresolved V gene, and the remainder is unexplained. The sample has roughly 47,000 clones on record, roughly 85% of them singletons. Clones ranked in the top ten supply roughly 4.3% of the sample. The sequenced sample was peripheral blood. The receptors here all came from a woman in her 70s with acute or convalescent COVID-19.

This chain links TRBV11-3 with TRBJ2-7; 7 bases map to TRBD1. Trimming took 5 bases from V and 0 from J; bases not matched to a gene: 16. CDR1 and CDR2 from the germline V gene are SGHNT and YENEEA. CDR3 length: 18 amino acids. CDR3 DNA sequence: TGTGCCAGCAGCCCCCCTAGGGGGCCACACACCTACTCCTACGAGCAGTACTTC. This codes for CASSPPRGPHTYSYEQYF.

V and J are TRBV12-3 or TRBV12-4 and TRBJ1-6; D is perhaps TRBD1 (6 bases). Trimming stripped 5 bases from V and 10 bases from J, with 12 bases between. This CDR3 spans 13 amino acids. CDR3 region: CASSIKGDSPLHF. Here the CDR3 DNA reads TGTGCCAGCAGTATCAAGGGGGACTCACCCCTCCACTTT.

The chain links TRBV7-9 to TRBJ2-3; D is perhaps TRBD2 (6 bases). The V gene lost 3 bases and the J gene lost 0 bases, with 7 bases spanning the gap. Germline CDR1 and CDR2: SEHNR and FQNEAQ (reference sequence). This CDR3 is built from 14 residues. CDR3 sequence reads: CASSFGTSTDTQYF. In DNA form, the CDR3 reads TGTGCCAGCAGCTTCGGGACTAGCACAGATACGCAGTATTTT. The full variable domain, completed using reference TRBV7-9 and TRBJ2-3, is DTGVSQNPRHKITKRGQNVTFRCDPISEHNRLYWYRQTLGQGPEFLTYFQNEAQLEKSRLLSDRFSAERPKGSFSTLEIQRTEQGDSAMYLCASSFGTSTDTQYFGPGTRLTVL.

This clone was seen only a few times. The V call is TRBV5-5, the J call TRBJ2-3, with D perhaps TRBD2 (5 bases). Trimming removed 4 bases from V and 2 bases from J, with 11 bases in between. The CDR3 has 14 amino acids. CDR1 is SGHKS and CDR2 is YYEKEE in the germline V gene (reference sequence). In DNA, the CDR3 is TGTGCCAGCAGCCCGAGCGGTCACACAGATACGCAGTATTTT. Translated: CASSPSGHTDTQYF.

V gene TRBV6-4 combines with J gene TRBJ2-2, with 11 nucleotides matching TRBD2. Losses at the gene ends were 6 bases for V and 0 bases for J; bases not matched to a gene: 9. The CDR3 totals 18 residues. Germline lookup yields CDR1 MRHNA and CDR2 SNTAGT. CDR3 in amino acids: CASSAGLAGGSNTGELFF. The CDR3 DNA follows: TGTGCCAGCAGCGCTGGGCTAGCGGGAGGATCGAACACCGGGGAGCTGTTTTTT.

This sequence joins TRBV6-1 and TRBJ1-5; D gene unclear. V gave up 1 base and J gave up 7 bases, with 8 bases separating them. The CDR3 contains 13 residues. Germline loops: CDR1 MNHNS, CDR2 SASEGT. CDR3 bases: TGTGCCAGCAGTGAAGGGTACGGGCAGCCCCAGCATTTT. Its translation is CASSEGYGQPQHF.

The gene calls are TRBV3-1 (or the pseudogene TRBV3-2) and TRBJ2-7; the D is unclear. The CDR3 has 12 residues. Germline lookup yields CDR1 LGHDT and CDR2 YNNKEL (reference sequence). Between the trimmed V and J ends, which lost 3 bases and 6 bases, there was a span of 9 bases. The CDR3 nucleotides are TGTGCCAGCAGCCAGGCAGGAATCGAGCAGTACTTC. Translation: CASSQAGIEQYF.

The V gene is TRBV15, the J gene TRBJ1-5, with 9 bases identical to TRBD1. The CDR3 runs to 17 residues. V trimming: 5 bases; J trimming: 4 bases; junction bases outside the gene matches: 12. Germline CDR1 and CDR2: LNHNV and YYDKDF (reference sequence). DNA for the CDR3: TGTGCCACCAGCGGCGAGGTTGGACAGGGGAGGAATCAGCCCCAGCATTTT. Amino acids: CATSGEVGQGRNQPQHF.

V and J are TRBV7-2 and TRBJ2-1; the D gene is possibly TRBD2 (6 bases). The CDR3 runs to 13 residues. V lost 2 bases and J lost 9, with 11 bases in between. Germline V gives CDR1 SGHTA, CDR2 FQGNSA. CDR3 nucleotides: TGTGCCAGCAGCTTATTCGGGGGACTTGAGCAGTTCTTC. Translating gives CASSLFGGLEQFF.

The chain joins TRBV20-1 to TRBJ2-7; 9 positions match TRBD2. Germline V CDR1 and CDR2: DFQATT, SNEGSKA (reference sequence). The CDR3 covers 15 residues. Germline trimming cut 3 bases from V and 4 bases from J; bases unmatched to any gene: 10. The CDR3 region is CSASPLAGEWYEQYF. CDR3 in DNA: TGCAGTGCTAGTCCTTTAGCGGGAGAATGGTACGAGCAGTACTTC.

The chain uses TRBV7-6 and TRBJ2-6, with TRBD1 matching 7 bases. Per the germline V gene, CDR1 is SGHVS and CDR2 is FNYEAQ. The CDR3 contains 16 residues. Trimming at V came to 5 bases and at J to 6 bases, leaving 10 bases not matched to a gene. As DNA, the CDR3 is TGTGCCAGCAGCCCCCGACAGGGAGCAACGGCCAACGTCCTGACTTTC. Residues: CASSPRQGATANVLTF.

The chain recombines TRBV5-6 with TRBJ1-6; D is unresolved. Germline-derived CDR1 and CDR2 are SGHDT and YYEEEE. This CDR3 region has 19 residues. V shed 2 bases and J shed 0 bases, with 18 bases lying between them. The CDR3 sequence: CASSFRRGFEGSYNSPLHF. CDR3 DNA: TGTGCCAGCAGCTTTCGGCGTGGATTTGAGGGCTCCTATAATTCACCCCTCCACTTT.

This chain links TRBV5-6 with TRBJ2-1; 12 bases line up with TRBD2. V lost 4 bases and J lost 6; bases outside the gene matches: 14. Germline lookup yields CDR1 SGHDT and CDR2 YYEEEE. This CDR3 region has 18 residues. As DNA, the CDR3 is TGTGCCAGCAGCCCTGCGACTAGCGGGAGTCTGGGACGCAATGAGCAGTTCTTC. It yields the protein CASSPATSGSLGRNEQFF.

The rearrangement links TRBV28 to TRBJ1-2; 10 bases fit TRBD1. CDR1 and CDR2 from the germline V gene are MDHEN and SYDVKM. This CDR3 comprises 13 residues. The V and J ends lost 2 bases and 10 bases, in that order; junction bases with no gene match: 4. This chain's CDR3 is CASSLGDRGYYTF. In DNA form, the CDR3 reads TGTGCCAGCAGTTTAGGGGACAGGGGATACTACACCTTC.

The CDR3 bases are TGTGCCAGCAGTGAAGTTACAGGGGGCAGGGATACGCAGTATTTT. Protein: CASSEVTGGRDTQYF. The rearrangement uses TRBV6-1 and TRBJ2-3; 9 positions agree with TRBD1. The CDR3 runs 15 residues. The J segment lost 6 bases and the V segment lost 1 base, leaving 5 bases of the junction unmatched. The V gene's germline CDR1 is MNHNS and CDR2 SASEGT.

The gene calls are TRBV3-1 (or the pseudogene TRBV3-2) and TRBJ2-1; D is unresolved. Germline-derived CDR1 and CDR2 are LGHDT and YNNKEL (reference sequence). The ends were cut back, 4 bases at V and 8 bases at J, with 9 bases in the middle. This CDR3 is built from 12 residues. CDR3 nucleotides: TGTGCCAGCAGCCGGAGTCGGGATGAGCAGTTCTTC. It encodes CASSRSRDEQFF.

V is TRBV24-1 and J is TRBJ2-5; no clear D. V lost 5 bases and J 5 bases, leaving 8 bases between the germline ends. The CDR3 has 12 amino acids. The germline CDR1 and CDR2 sequences are KGHDR and SFDVKD. CDR3 in amino acids: CATSGSRETQYF. DNA of the CDR3: TGTGCCACCAGTGGATCCCGGGAGACCCAGTACTTC.

CDR3 residues: CSGPGSYGYTF. The CDR3 coding sequence is TGCAGTGGTCCGGGATCCTATGGCTACACCTTC. The V call is TRBV20-1, the J call TRBJ1-2; unclear D gene. The germline V gene encodes CDR1 DFQATT and CDR2 SNEGSKA (reference sequence). V dropped 7 bases and J dropped 4 bases, with 10 bases sitting between them. The CDR3 runs 11 residues.

This clone appeared once. The chain employs TRBV12-3 or TRBV12-4 and TRBJ1-1, with 7 bases lining up with TRBD1. The trim removed 6 bases at V and 4 bases at J, leaving 5 bases unmatched. This CDR3 has 13 residues. CDR3 DNA: TGTGCCAGCAGGAGAGGGGGCCCCACTGAAGCTTTCTTT. It encodes CASRRGGPTEAFF.

The rearrangement joins TRBV7-3 to TRBJ2-1; a weak D match, TRBD2 (6 bases). Germline CDR1 and CDR2: SGHTA and FQGTGA. This CDR3 is built from 15 residues. Trimming removed 5 bases from V and 9 bases from J, with 20 bases in between. This chain's CDR3 is CASSLGSTRFGEQFF. The CDR3 coding sequence is TGTGCCAGCAGCCTAGGGTCGACTAGATTTGGTGAGCAGTTCTTC.

J is TRBJ1-4 and V is TRBV28, with D possibly matching TRBD1 (5 bases). The length of the CDR3 is 11 residues. The germline gives CDR1 MDHEN, CDR2 SYDVKM. Deletions cut 4 bases from V and 17 bases from J, with 14 bases between. As DNA, the CDR3 is TGTGCCAGCAGTTCAACCGACAGTTTCTTTTTT. Its translation: CASSSTDSFFF.

CDR3 sequence reads: CASSIERRSYEQYF. In DNA, the CDR3 is TGTGCCAGTAGTATAGAACGGCGGTCCTACGAGCAGTACTTC. V and J are TRBV19 and TRBJ2-7; D unresolved. The CDR3 runs to 14 residues. The V end lost 0 bases, the J end lost 1 base, and 7 bases lay between the germline ends. Germline V gene sequence: CDR1 LNHDA, CDR2 SQIVND (reference sequence).

The rearrangement links TRBV7-2 to TRBJ2-7; 7 positions agree with TRBD2. Unmatched junction bases numbered 8, after V lost 6 bases and J lost 3 bases. Germline V CDR1 and CDR2: SGHTA, FQGNSA. This CDR3 contains 14 residues. The CDR3 sequence is CASRGRESNYEQYF. The CDR3 DNA reads as TGTGCCAGCAGGGGGCGGGAGTCGAACTACGAGCAGTACTTC.

Only a few counts were recorded for this clone. V is TRBV19 and J is TRBJ1-2; 8 nucleotides align to TRBD1. The CDR3 has 12 amino acids. Germline CDR1 and CDR2: LNHDA and SQIVND (reference sequence). V shed 9 bases, J shed 3 bases, and the junction held 3 bases outside the gene matches. CDR3 protein: CASLQGDYGYTF. DNA for the CDR3: TGTGCCAGCCTACAGGGGGACTATGGCTACACCTTC. Together with reference TRBV19 and TRBJ1-2, the CDR3 gives the full variable domain: DGGITQSPKYLFRKEGQNVTLSCEQNLNHDAMYWYRQDPGQGLRLIYYSQIVNDFQKGDIAEGYSVSREKKESFPLTVTSAQKNPTAFYLCASLQGDYGYTFGSGTRLTVV.

The CDR3 DNA follows: TGTGCCAGCAGCTTAAGGCGGACTAGCGGGTCAACCTACAATGAGCAGTTCTTC. It codes for CASSLRRTSGSTYNEQFF. This chain joins TRBV7-9 and TRBJ2-1; 11 bases align to TRBD2. The CDR3 is 18 residues long. V lost 2 bases, J lost 2 bases, and 8 bases stayed unmatched. The germline V gene encodes CDR1 SEHNR and CDR2 FQNEAQ (reference sequence).

This clone is classed as medium-sized (0.01 to 0.1%). The chain joins TRBV27 to TRBJ1-6; D is uncertain. Germline lookup yields CDR1 MNHEY and CDR2 SMNVEV (reference sequence). V shed 1 base and J shed 9 bases, with 19 bases lying between them. The CDR3 extends over 17 amino acids. The CDR3 is CASSLWEGRAYLSPLHF. In DNA, the CDR3 is TGTGCCAGCAGTTTATGGGAGGGTCGGGCATACCTTTCACCCCTCCACTTT.